These 11 T cell receptor beta chains came from one sample sequenced in a study of control samples from healthy donors and cancer patients. Sequencing used immunoSEQ multiplex PCR; TCRdb keeps in-frame clones, though not all of them. This repertoire shows roughly 100,000 clones, around 88% found once; its top ten account for 12% to 15%. The sequenced sample was blood. The receptor set was obtained from a man aged 25-45 years in good health.

The chain joins TRBV29-1 to TRBJ2-1; D remains unclear. The CDR3 runs 12 residues. The germline V and J ends were trimmed by 0 bases and 10 bases, with 10 bases remaining between them. CDR1 SQVTM and CDR2 ANQGSEA come from the germline V gene. This chain's CDR3 is CSVEDRFREQFF. CDR3 coding DNA: TGCAGCGTTGAAGACAGATTCCGGGAGCAGTTCTTC.

This chain joins TRBV10-3 and TRBJ1-3; perhaps TRBD1 as D (6 bases). The V end was cut by 6 bases, the J end by 3 bases, with 9 bases between. Looked up from germline, CDR1 is ENHRY and CDR2 is SYGVKD. This CDR3 comprises 13 residues. The CDR3 here is CAIRKDSGNTIYF. The CDR3 nucleotides read TGTGCCATCAGGAAGGACAGTGGAAACACCATATATTTT.

This chain uses TRBV6-6 with TRBJ1-1; D is uncertain. Per germline, CDR1 MNHNY and CDR2 SVGAGI (reference sequence). The CDR3 contains 13 residues. Deletions cut 8 bases from V and 2 bases from J, with 12 bases between. The DNA for the CDR3 is TGTGCCAGCCAAGACACTACTAACACTGAAGCTTTCTTT. Translating gives CASQDTTNTEAFF.

The CDR3 sequence is CASSLGVDSSVNTEAFF. The CDR3 DNA reads TGCGCCAGCAGCTTGGGGGTAGACTCGAGTGTGAACACTGAAGCTTTCTTT. V and J are TRBV5-1 and TRBJ1-1; unclear D gene. Germline assignment: CDR1 SGHRS and CDR2 YFSETQ. The V gene lost 0 bases and the J gene lost 0 bases, with 15 bases spanning the gap. The CDR3 has 17 amino acids.

Only a few counts were recorded for this clone. The chain joins TRBV6-5 to TRBJ2-5; D may correspond to TRBD1 or TRBD2 (5 bases each). The CDR3 has 15 residues. Germline V gives CDR1 MNHEY, CDR2 SVGAGI. The germline V and J ends were trimmed by 2 bases and 2 bases, with 12 bases remaining between them. The chain's CDR3 is CASSYSRDGQETQYF. The CDR3 bases are TGTGCCAGCAGTTACAGCCGGGACGGACAAGAGACCCAGTACTTC.

The chain combines TRBV2 with TRBJ2-4, with TRBD1 as a possible D gene (5 bases). The CDR3 totals 17 residues. The germline gives CDR1 SNHLY, CDR2 FYNNEI. Trimming cost V 1 base and J 2 bases, with 15 bases left between them. For the CDR3, the DNA is TGTGCCAGCAGTGAAGAGGGGTTTTGGGCGTCCAAAAACATTCAGTACTTC. Protein: CASSEEGFWASKNIQYF.

The chain couples TRBV2 to TRBJ2-3; 7 nucleotides agree with TRBD1. Trimming took 6 bases from V and 6 from J; bases not matched to a gene: 6. The CDR3 length is 13 residues. Germline V gene lookup returns CDR1 SNHLY and CDR2 FYNNEI. DNA of the CDR3: TGTGCCAGCAGGACAACAGGGGTTGATACGCAGTATTTT. Translating it yields CASRTTGVDTQYF.

This chain links TRBV18 with TRBJ1-2; no reliable D call. From germline, CDR1 is KGHSH and CDR2 LQKENI. The CDR3 is 14 residues long. Deletions cut 2 bases from V and 5 bases from J, with 12 bases between. The CDR3 is CASSPFKGSYGYTF. CDR3 DNA: TGTGCCAGCTCACCATTTAAGGGTTCTTATGGCTACACCTTC.

This clone occurred once. V is TRBV7-9 and J is TRBJ1-1; maybe TRBD1 (6 bases). Trimming pared 5 bases from V and 5 bases from J, leaving 21 bases between. This CDR3 contains 16 residues. Per the germline V gene, CDR1 is SEHNR and CDR2 is FQNEAQ (reference sequence). Here the CDR3 reads CASSAQDRPLGTEAFF. The CDR3 coding sequence is TGTGCCAGCAGCGCCCAGGACAGACCTTTAGGGACTGAAGCTTTCTTT.

The chain recombines TRBV19 with TRBJ1-1, with a tentative D call TRBD1 (5 bases). CDR3 size: 17 residues. Germline CDR1 and CDR2: LNHDA and SQIVND (reference sequence). The ends were cut back, 6 bases at V and 4 bases at J, with 24 bases in the middle. CDR3 residues: CASRQLTVRSRGTEAFF. CDR3 sequence (DNA): TGTGCCAGTAGACAACTGACAGTCCGGTCAAGGGGCACTGAAGCTTTCTTT. The variable domain in full, completed from reference TRBV19 and TRBJ1-1, reads DGGITQSPKYLFRKEGQNVTLSCEQNLNHDAMYWYRQDPGQGLRLIYYSQIVNDFQKGDIAEGYSVSREKKESFPLTVTSAQKNPTAFYLCASRQLTVRSRGTEAFFGQGTRLTVV.

The chain employs TRBV27 and TRBJ1-1; 8 bases are shared with TRBD1. The CDR3 is made up of 18 amino acids. CDR1 is MNHEY, CDR2 SMNVEV, per germline (reference sequence). The ends lost 3 bases at V and 0 bases at J; junction bases unmatched: 12. In DNA form, the CDR3 reads TGTGCCAGCAGTTTCAGGTGGTTTGGGGACAGGTTGAACACTGAAGCTTTCTTT. This translates into CASSFRWFGDRLNTEAFF.